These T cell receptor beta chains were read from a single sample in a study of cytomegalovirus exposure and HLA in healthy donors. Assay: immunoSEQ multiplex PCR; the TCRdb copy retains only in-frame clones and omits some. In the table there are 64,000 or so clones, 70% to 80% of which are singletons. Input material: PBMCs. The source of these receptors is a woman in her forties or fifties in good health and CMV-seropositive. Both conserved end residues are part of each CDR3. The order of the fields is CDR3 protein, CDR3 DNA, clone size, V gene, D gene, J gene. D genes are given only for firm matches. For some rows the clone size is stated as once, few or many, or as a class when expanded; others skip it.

CASSPSGVGQPQHF | TGTGCCAGCAGTCCGTCGGGGGTTGGACAGCCCCAGCATTTT | few | TRBV6-5 | . | TRBJ1-5
CASSLEAGRVGYTF | TGCGCCAGCAGCTTGGAGGCAGGGCGTGTTGGCTACACCTTC | few | TRBV5-1 | . | TRBJ1-2
CATKTSGGLNTGELFF | TGTGCCACCAAGACTAGCGGGGGCCTAAACACCGGGGAGCTGTTTTTT | once | TRBV7-8 | TRBD2 | TRBJ2-2
CASRRGDGTPPETQYF | TGTGCCAGCAGACGCGGGGACGGGACTCCCCCGGAGACCCAGTACTTC | . | TRBV28 | . | TRBJ2-5
CASSWIGGSLNTEAFF | TGCGCCAGCAGCTGGATTGGAGGGAGCTTGAACACTGAAGCTTTCTTT | . | TRBV5-1 | . | TRBJ1-1
CASSVDIVSYEQYF | TGTGCCAGCAGCGTAGATATCGTCTCCTACGAGCAGTACTTC | . | TRBV9 | . | TRBJ2-7
CASITGDGYNEQFF | TGTGCCAGCATTACGGGGGACGGCTACAATGAGCAGTTCTTC | . | TRBV27 | . | TRBJ2-1
CASSFPQRRLAYYEQFF | TGTGCCAGCAGCTTCCCTCAAAGAAGGCTAGCCTACTATGAGCAGTTCTTC | . | TRBV28 | . | TRBJ2-1
CASSPPGISGSEKLFF | TGTGCCAGCAGTCCCCCCGGGATCTCGGGCTCGGAAAAACTGTTTTTT | . | TRBV27 | . | TRBJ1-4
CASSPSYYQGEDYEQYF | TGTGCCAGCAGCCCCTCCTACTACCAGGGGGAAGACTACGAGCAGTACTTC | . | TRBV14 | TRBD1 | TRBJ2-7
CASSLLPSGEETQYF | TGTGCCAGCAGTTTGTTACCCAGCGGGGAAGAGACCCAGTACTTC | . | TRBV28 | TRBD2 | TRBJ2-5
CASNTGGSEAFF | TGCGCCAGCAATACAGGGGGCTCCGAAGCTTTCTTT | . | TRBV10-2 | TRBD1 | TRBJ1-1
CASSSGQGQDTQYF | TGTGCCAGCAGCTCCGGACAGGGGCAAGATACGCAGTATTTT | . | TRBV7-7 | TRBD1 | TRBJ2-3
CASSLGQGTTEAFF | TGCGCCAGCAGCTTAGGGCAGGGAACGACTGAAGCTTTCTTT | . | TRBV5-1 | . | TRBJ1-1
CASSRGLAGGEQRRFF | TGTGCCAGCAGTCGCGGACTAGCGGGAGGCGAACAGAGACGGTTCTTC | . | TRBV2 | TRBD2 | TRBJ2-1
CASSKDSSGANVLTF | TGTGCCAGCAGCAAAGACAGCTCTGGGGCCAACGTCCTGACTTTC | few | TRBV5-8 | . | TRBJ2-6
CASSLGSSFSSSGNTIYF | TGTGCCAGCAGCTTAGGGTCTTCCTTCTCTAGCTCTGGAAACACCATATATTTT | once | TRBV13 | . | TRBJ1-3
CASLLGQENTEAFF | TGTGCCAGTCTACTGGGGCAGGAGAACACTGAAGCTTTCTTT | . | TRBV28 | . | TRBJ1-1
CASSEGGGMRYEQYF | TGTGCCAGCAGCGAGGGGGGGGGAATGAGGTACGAGCAGTACTTC | . | TRBV9 | . | TRBJ2-7
CASIWGGYDTGELFF | TGTGCCAGCATATGGGGGGGGTATGACACCGGGGAGCTGTTTTTT | . | TRBV28 | TRBD2 | TRBJ2-2
CASSSDSNNEQFF | TGTGCCAGCAGCAGCGACTCCAACAATGAGCAGTTCTTC | . | TRBV11-3 | . | TRBJ2-1
CASSKALTATEPQHF | TGTGCCAGTAGTAAGGCCCTGACAGCTACGGAGCCCCAGCATTTT | . | TRBV19 | . | TRBJ1-5
CSVALGTGSMSFF | . | . | TRBV29-1 | . | TRBJ1-1
CASSQGSQIGDTQYF | TGTGCCAGCAGCCAAGGCTCCCAGATCGGGGATACGCAGTATTTT | . | TRBV4-2 | . | TRBJ2-3
CASNQGISGNTIYF | TGTGCCAGCAACCAGGGTATCTCTGGAAACACCATATATTTT | . | TRBV6-5 | . | TRBJ1-3
CASSLRRERHNEQFF | TGCGCCAGCAGCTTGCGGCGGGAGAGACACAATGAGCAGTTCTTC | . | TRBV5-1 | TRBD2 | TRBJ2-1
CASSFPGQGSYNEQFF | TGTGCCAGCAGCTTTCCCGGACAGGGCTCCTACAATGAGCAGTTCTTC | . | TRBV5-4 | TRBD1 | TRBJ2-1
CASSPSRLAGVETQYF | TGTGCCAGCAGCCCAAGCCGGCTAGCGGGAGTAGAGACCCAGTACTTC | . | TRBV11-2 | TRBD2 | TRBJ2-5
CASSWAGGKTQYF | TGCGCCAGCAGTTGGGCAGGGGGAAAGACCCAGTACTTC | . | TRBV23-1 | TRBD1 | TRBJ2-5
CASSPSGSQKVGGYTF | TGTGCCAGCTCACCAAGCGGCTCCCAGAAGGTTGGAGGCTACACCTTC | . | TRBV18 | . | TRBJ1-2
CASSSTGSEKLFF | TGTGCCAGCAGTTCGACAGGGAGTGAAAAACTGTTTTTT | . | TRBV28 | TRBD1 | TRBJ1-4
CASSRLAGVISVEQYF | TGTGCCAGCAGCAGACTAGCGGGAGTTATATCAGTCGAGCAGTACTTC | few | TRBV7-2 | TRBD2 | TRBJ2-7
CASNREAMNTEAFF | TGTGCCAGCAATAGGGAGGCCATGAACACTGAAGCTTTCTTT | once | TRBV2 | . | TRBJ1-1
CASGGQGGYYGYTF | TGTGCCAGCGGCGGACAGGGGGGTTACTATGGCTACACCTTC | . | TRBV6-5 | TRBD1 | TRBJ1-2
CSVPPGTSKGNEQFF | TGCAGCGTCCCCCCCGGGACTAGCAAGGGCAATGAGCAGTTCTTC | . | TRBV29-1 | TRBD2 | TRBJ2-1
CSVTGWTGRAEAFF | TGCAGCGTGACGGGATGGACAGGCAGAGCTGAAGCTTTCTTT | few | TRBV29-1 | TRBD1 | TRBJ1-1
CASAGQGTYEQYF | TGTGCCAGTGCCGGACAGGGAACCTACGAGCAGTACTTC | . | TRBV19 | TRBD1 | TRBJ2-7
CASSQNNALASGYGYTF | TGTGCCAGCAGCCAGAATAATGCTCTAGCATCGGGGTATGGCTACACCTTC | . | TRBV7-9 | . | TRBJ1-2
CASSPLDSENEKLFF | TGTGCCAGCAGTCCCCTGGACAGTGAGAATGAAAAACTGTTTTTT | once | TRBV27 | . | TRBJ1-4
CASSLSGFRDRNYGYTF | TGTGCCAGCAGTTTATCGGGATTCCGGGACAGGAACTATGGCTACACCTTC | . | TRBV27 | TRBD1 | TRBJ1-2
CASSSGTGNEKLFF | TGTGCCAGCAGCTCCGGGACAGGGAATGAAAAACTGTTTTTT | . | TRBV7-2 | TRBD1 | TRBJ1-4
CASSLGASGGLTGELFF | TGTGCCAGCAGCTTAGGGGCTAGCGGGGGCCTCACCGGGGAGCTGTTTTTT | . | TRBV7-2 | TRBD2 | TRBJ2-2
CASSSRDRGNTIYF | TGTGCCAGCAGCTCCCGGGACAGGGGAAACACCATATATTTT | . | TRBV5-6 | TRBD1 | TRBJ1-3
CASSSQGANTEAFF | TGTGCCAGCTCATCCCAGGGGGCGAACACTGAAGCTTTCTTT | . | TRBV18 | TRBD1 | TRBJ1-1